A selection of T cell receptor beta chains follows, all from one sample in a study of Graves' ophthalmopathy and Graves' hyperthyroidism. MiXCR, applied by TCRdb to the multiplex PCR reads, yields one record per CDR3 protein. The table lists approximately 410,000 distinct CDR3 sequences, approximately 15% of them singletons. Material: peripheral blood. The receptor set was obtained from a young woman with stable Graves' hyperthyroidism. The CDR3 runs from the conserved cysteine through the conserved F or W. Each record gives: clone size, V gene, D gene, J gene, CDR3 DNA, CDR3 protein. The D gene is left open where the match is weak. Clone size is not always given. Where it is, it says once, few, many or a class for expanded clones.

many,TRBV6-2/TRBV6-3,TRBD1,TRBJ1-5,TGTGCCAGCAGTTACAGGGGGCGAAATCAGCCCCAGCATTTT,CASSYRGRNQPQHF
many,TRBV11-2,TRBD2,TRBJ2-5,TGTGCCAGCAGCTCGCCCCGCGGGGGGCGGTTGGAGACCCAGTACTTC,CASSSPRGGRLETQYF
NA,TRBV20-1,NA,TRBJ1-1,TGCAGTGCCCTTAGTGGACAAGGAAACACTGAAGCTTTCTTT,CSALSGQGNTEAFF
many,TRBV6-1,TRBD1,TRBJ1-5,TGTGCCGTGCTAGGGGGCATTGGCAATCAGCCCCAGCATTTT,CAVLGGIGNQPQHF
NA,TRBV19,TRBD2,TRBJ2-2,TGTGCCACCTCCTGGTGGGGACTAGCGGGGTCCACCGGGGAGCTGTTTTTT,CATSWWGLAGSTGELFF
few,TRBV13,TRBD1,TRBJ2-6,TGTGCCAGCAGCTTAACAGGGGACCACTCTGGGGCCAACGTCCTGACTTTC,CASSLTGDHSGANVLTF
many,TRBV19,NA,TRBJ2-2,TGTGCCAGTAGTATAAGGGAACGGACCACCGGGGAGCTGTTTTTT,CASSIRERTTGELFF
few,TRBV19,NA,TRBJ1-5,TGTGCCAGTAGTATAATCGCTACAGGGCTGTATAGCAATCAGCCCCAGCATTTT,CASSIIATGLYSNQPQHF
many,TRBV7-9,NA,TRBJ2-5,TGTGCCAGCAGCCAGACGGGGCGAGGGACCCAGTACTTC,CASSQTGRGTQYF
NA,TRBV6-1,TRBD2,TRBJ2-7,TGTGCCAGCAGTGACCGACTAGCGGCAACCTACGAGCAGTACTTC,CASSDRLAATYEQYF
many,TRBV28,NA,TRBJ1-6,TGTGCCAGCAGTTTACGCCAGGGACGAAATTCACCCCTCCACTTT,CASSLRQGRNSPLHF
many,TRBV9,NA,TRBJ1-1,TGTGCCAGCAGCCATGGTAGGGGAGGTGAAGCTTTCTTT,CASSHGRGGEAFF
many,TRBV18,NA,TRBJ2-5,TGTGCCAGCTCACCGGGACGGTTCCAAGAGACCCAGTACTTC,CASSPGRFQETQYF
many,TRBV6-2/TRBV6-3,NA,TRBJ2-2,TGTGCCAGCAGCCCTGACAGTGGTGTAGGGGAGCTGTTTTTT,CASSPDSGVGELFF
few,TRBV20-1,NA,TRBJ2-7,TGCAGTGCCAGGGACCAGACAAGGGAGCAGTACTTC,CSARDQTREQYF
NA,TRBV13,TRBD1,TRBJ2-2,TGTGCCAGCGGCCCAGATATGGAGCCGGACAGGGGGCATCTCACCGGGGAGCTGTTTTTT,CASGPDMEPDRGHLTGELFF
many,TRBV5-1,NA,TRBJ2-2,TGCGCCAGCACCGGCCTCGGGGTGGACACCGGGGAGCTGTTTTTT,CASTGLGVDTGELFF
many,TRBV4-1,NA,TRBJ1-1,TGCGCCAGCAGCCAAGTAGGGCAAGGAGGGACTGAAGCTTTCTTT,CASSQVGQGGTEAFF
many,TRBV20-1,NA,TRBJ1-6,TGCAGTGCTAGAGATTCGCAGACCTATAATTCACCCCTCCACTTT,CSARDSQTYNSPLHF
few,TRBV5-4,NA,TRBJ2-5,TGTGCCAGCAGCTTGGGGGGCGGGATAGGCCAAGAGACCCAGTACTTC,CASSLGGGIGQETQYF
many,TRBV24-1,TRBD2,TRBJ2-2,TGTGCCACCATGAGGAGCGGGGGCACCGGGGAGCTGTTTTTT,CATMRSGGTGELFF
NA,TRBV12-3/TRBV12-4,TRBD1,TRBJ2-7,TGTGCCAGCAGTTCCCATGGACAGGGCTACGAGCAGTACTTC,CASSSHGQGYEQYF
many,TRBV2,NA,TRBJ2-4,TGTGCCAGCAGTGAGTACACGAAAAACATTCAGTACTTC,CASSEYTKNIQYF
many,TRBV11-2,NA,TRBJ1-1,TGTGCCAGCAGCTTAGGGCAGGGTCAAGACACTGAAGCTTTCTTT,CASSLGQGQDTEAFF
many,TRBV11-2,NA,TRBJ2-7,TGTGCCAGCAGCTTAGATGGTGGGGTTAGCTCCTACGAGCAGTACTTC,CASSLDGGVSSYEQYF
many,TRBV24-1,NA,TRBJ2-7,TGTGCCACCAGTGCGGGCGGGAACCGGCAGTACTTC,CATSAGGNRQYF
many,TRBV12-3/TRBV12-4,NA,TRBJ1-2,TGTGCCAGCAGTTTTCTCTTGGGACCCAACTATGGCTACACCTTC,CASSFLLGPNYGYTF
many,TRBV14,TRBD1,TRBJ2-2,TGTGCCAGCAGCCAGGCCCGACAGGGGATCGGCGGGGAGCTGTTTTTT,CASSQARQGIGGELFF
many,TRBV10-3,TRBD1,TRBJ2-7,TGTGCCATCACTCCGGGACAGACAAGGTACGAGCAGTACTTC,CAITPGQTRYEQYF
many,TRBV6-2/TRBV6-3,TRBD2,TRBJ2-5,TGTGCCAGCAGATCTAGCGGGACCAAAGAGACCCAGTACTTC,CASRSSGTKETQYF
many,TRBV20-1,TRBD1,TRBJ2-7,TGCAGTGCTAGAGATCCTGGAATAACAGGGGGCGTGGGCGAGCAGTACTTC,CSARDPGITGGVGEQYF
few,TRBV19,NA,TRBJ1-5,TGTGCCAGCCTAGGGACTTCCCCCGGGAATCAGCCCCAGCATTTT,CASLGTSPGNQPQHF
many,TRBV12-3/TRBV12-4,NA,TRBJ2-5,TGTGCCAGCAGTCTCGGGGGTCCAAGAGTTGGCGAGACCCAGTACTTC,CASSLGGPRVGETQYF
NA,TRBV12-3/TRBV12-4,NA,TRBJ2-7,TGTGCCAGCAGTCTCACCGTGGGACCGGAGGGCGAGCAGTACTTC,CASSLTVGPEGEQYF
many,TRBV28,NA,TRBJ1-5,TGTGCCAGCAGTACCCATGTCGGGGCTCAGCCCCAGCATTTT,CASSTHVGAQPQHF
few,TRBV14,TRBD1,TRBJ1-5,TGTGCCAGCAGCCAAGATCTCAGGGGGGGTCGCAATCAGCCCCAGCATTTT,CASSQDLRGGRNQPQHF
few,TRBV28,NA,TRBJ2-7,TGTGCCAGCAGACAGGGATACTCCTACGAGCAGTACTTC,CASRQGYSYEQYF
NA,TRBV7-2,NA,TRBJ1-1,TGTGCCAGCAGCCCGTTGGCGTGGACTGAAGCTTTCTTT,CASSPLAWTEAFF
many,TRBV2,TRBD1,TRBJ2-5,TGTGCCAGCAGTGGGGGGACAGCCGAAGAGACCCAGTACTTC,CASSGGTAEETQYF
NA,TRBV29-1,NA,TRBJ1-1,TGCAGCGTTGACAGCATGAACTCTGAAGCTTTCTTT,CSVDSMNSEAFF
NA,TRBV12-3/TRBV12-4,TRBD2,TRBJ2-2,TGTGCCAGCAGTTTGGAAGCGGGGGGAAACACCGGGGGGCTGTTTTTT,CASSLEAGGNTGGLFF
many,TRBV19,NA,TRBJ1-3,TGTGCCAGTAGAGAGCAGGGTTTCGGAAACACCATATATTTT,CASREQGFGNTIYF
NA,TRBV7-3,TRBD2,TRBJ2-2,TGTGCCAGCAGCCCCACTCGAGCGGGGCTTGCGAACACCGGGGAGCTGTTTTTT,CASSPTRAGLANTGELFF
many,TRBV11-3,NA,TRBJ1-6,TGTGCCAGCAGCTCATCTTATAATTCACCCCTCCACTTT,CASSSSYNSPLHF
many,TRBV27,NA,TRBJ1-2,TGTGCCAGCAGTGACCTGGGGGTCGGCTACACCTTC,CASSDLGVGYTF
few,TRBV6-1,NA,TRBJ2-7,TGTGCCAGCAGTGAAGCCAGGGGGGGTTCCGAGCAGTACTTC,CASSEARGGSEQYF
many,TRBV20-1,NA,TRBJ1-3,TGCAGTGCTAGACCCCGGAGGGGGTCTGGAAACACCATATATTTT,CSARPRRGSGNTIYF
many,TRBV11-2,TRBD1,TRBJ1-2,TGTGCCAGCAGCTTACCCCGAGGGGGCAACTTCTATGGCTACACCTTC,CASSLPRGGNFYGYTF
many,TRBV13,NA,TRBJ2-7,TGTGCCAGCAGCTTCACGGGTAGGGTGCAGTACTTC,CASSFTGRVQYF